Sequencing of this T cell receptor beta chain was carried out in a study of T cells in localized non-small cell lung cancer. Regarding the study as a whole: Uninvolved adjacent lung had more T cell clonality than any other tissue, topping tumor. A median about 62 of the top 100 tumor clones appeared in adjacent lung. Greater T cell density in blood accompanied longer overall survival.

A note on this clone: What it binds is not known.

This CDR3 has 13 residues. V was clipped by 4 bases and J by 7 bases, with 14 bases between them. Germline V gene lookup returns CDR1 SQVTM and CDR2 ANQGSEA. Data came from immunoSEQ multiplex PCR; TCRdb stores just in-frame clones and leaves some out. The sample includes approximately 20,000 clones, just over 90% of them seen just once. The V gene is TRBV29-1, the J gene TRBJ1-5; D possibly corresponds to TRBD1 (6 bases). The receptor was isolated from a male donor aged 60 or over with stage I squamous cell lung carcinoma. The sample consisted of peripheral blood, taken before any cancer treatment. CDR3 loop: CSVATGWQQPQHF. The CDR3, as DNA: TGCAGCGTTGCTACAGGGTGGCAACAGCCCCAGCATTTT. The variable domain in full, with the rest retrieved from reference TRBV29-1 and TRBJ1-5, is SAVISQKPSRDICQRGTSLTIQCQVDSQVTMMFWYRQQPGQSLTLIATANQGSEATYESGFVIDKFPISRPNLTFSTLTVSNMSPEDSSIYLCSVATGWQQPQHFGDGTRLSIL.